This is a list of T cell receptor beta chains from one sample in a study of blood T cell repertoires in COVID-19. Produced via immunoSEQ multiplex PCR; TCRdb's table is partial and in-frame only. Of approximately 300,000 clones in the sample, 90% were seen once. The sample was peripheral blood. These receptors were collected from a woman aged 25 to 39 with COVID-19, enrolled during active disease. Each CDR3 is given without its conserved first and last residue. Clone size is stated in some rows and not others, as once, few, many or a class when expanded.

-	TRBV7-3	TRBJ2-5	ASSLNGGGTQY
-	TRBV10-3	TRBJ2-7	AISLAYEQY
-	TRBV23-1	TRBJ1-5	ASSQSQVSNQPQH
once	TRBV6-6	TRBJ2-7	ASSRDFTGSDEQY
-	TRBV6-6	TRBJ1-1	ASSSDRDTEAF
-	TRBV29-1	TRBJ2-7	SVEVSGGYEQY
-	TRBV7-6	TRBJ2-5	ASSPETRQGAGETQY
-	TRBV5-6	TRBJ1-5	ASSLNQGGQPQH
-	TRBV11-2	TRBJ1-4	ASSAWTVGATNEKLF
-	TRBV7-9	TRBJ1-5	ASSHTGLDQPQH
-	TRBV19	TRBJ1-4	ASRFGSRTNEKLF
-	TRBV6-5	TRBJ2-1	ASSPGVEYNEQF
-	TRBV10-3	TRBJ1-1	AIKSIPNTEAF
-	TRBV28	TRBJ2-1	ASSLREGEDEQF
-	TRBV19	TRBJ2-1	ASRLGLAGGNEQF
-	TRBV2	TRBJ2-1	ASSEEGASGGEQF
-	TRBV10-3	TRBJ2-7	ATGGGYEQY
-	TRBV19	TRBJ1-6	ASRSQGNSPLH